Listed here is a single TCR beta chain. This CDR3 comprises 15 residues. The V and J ends lost 3 bases and 3 bases respectively, with 15 bases between them. Per germline, CDR1 SGDLS and CDR2 YYNGEE. This sample stems from a study of cytomegalovirus exposure and HLA in healthy donors. The repertoire was sequenced with immunoSEQ multiplex PCR; TCRdb's copy has only in-frame clones and lacks some. The table records approximately 160,000 clones, roughly 90% of them present only once. The clonotype comes from a woman aged 18 to 35 in good health and CMV-seronegative. The chain links TRBV9 to TRBJ1-1, with D perhaps TRBD1 (6 bases). Material: PBMCs. CDR3 protein: CASSEAPGADTEAFF. CDR3 DNA: TGTGCCAGCAGCGAGGCCCCAGGGGCGGACACTGAAGCTTTCTTT.